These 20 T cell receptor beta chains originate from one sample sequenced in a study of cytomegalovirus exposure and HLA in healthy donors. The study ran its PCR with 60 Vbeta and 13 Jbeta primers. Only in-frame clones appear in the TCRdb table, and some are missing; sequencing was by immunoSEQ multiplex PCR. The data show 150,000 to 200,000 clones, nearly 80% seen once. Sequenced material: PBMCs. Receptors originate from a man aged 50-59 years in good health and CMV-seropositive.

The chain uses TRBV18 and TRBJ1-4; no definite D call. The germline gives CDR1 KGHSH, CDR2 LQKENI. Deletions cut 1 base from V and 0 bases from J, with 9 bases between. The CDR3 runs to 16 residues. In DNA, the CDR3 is TGTGCCAGCTCACCACTTCCGGTTGCAACTAATGAAAAACTGTTTTTT. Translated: CASSPLPVATNEKLFF.

The CDR3, as DNA: TGTGCCAGCAGCTTGGACAGGAACAATGAGCAGTTCTTC. Protein sequence: CASSLDRNNEQFF. V and J are TRBV7-8 and TRBJ2-1; 7 bases are a match to TRBD1. Germline V gives CDR1 SGHVS, CDR2 FQNEAQ. The CDR3 length is 13 residues. The V gene end was trimmed by 3 bases and the J gene end by 5 bases; junction bases not matched to a gene: 1.

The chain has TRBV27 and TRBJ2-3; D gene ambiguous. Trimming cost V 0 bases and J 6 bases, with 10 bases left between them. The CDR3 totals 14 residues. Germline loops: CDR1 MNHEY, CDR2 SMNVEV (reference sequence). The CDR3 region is CASSLSSLVDTQYF. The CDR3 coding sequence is TGTGCCAGCAGTTTATCAAGCCTGGTGGATACGCAGTATTTT.

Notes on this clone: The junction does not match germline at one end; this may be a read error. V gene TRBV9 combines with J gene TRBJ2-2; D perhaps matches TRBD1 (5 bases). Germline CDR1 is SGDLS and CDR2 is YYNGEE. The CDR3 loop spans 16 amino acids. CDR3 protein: CTSSVGAGPNTGELFF. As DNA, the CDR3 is TGTACCAGCAGCGTAGGGGCAGGGCCCAACACCGGGGAGCTGTTTTTT. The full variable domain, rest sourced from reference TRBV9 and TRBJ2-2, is DSGVTQTPKHLITATGQRVTLRCSPRSGDLSVYWYQQSLDQGLQFLIQYYNGEERAKGNILERFSAQQFPDLHSELNLSSLELGDSALYFCTSSVGAGPNTGELFFGEGSRLTVL.

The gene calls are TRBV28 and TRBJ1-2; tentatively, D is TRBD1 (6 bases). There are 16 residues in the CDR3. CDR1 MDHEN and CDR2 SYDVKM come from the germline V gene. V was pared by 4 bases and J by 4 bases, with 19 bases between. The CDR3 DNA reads TGTGCCAGCAGTTCTCGCCATGGGGGGGGCGGCTATGGCTACACCTTC. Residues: CASSSRHGGGGYGYTF.

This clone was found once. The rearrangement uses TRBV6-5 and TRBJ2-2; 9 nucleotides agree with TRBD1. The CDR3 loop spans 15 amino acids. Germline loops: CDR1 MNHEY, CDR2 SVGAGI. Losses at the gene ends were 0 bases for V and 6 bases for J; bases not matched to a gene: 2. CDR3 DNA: TGTGCCAGCAGTTACTCCGGGACAGGGCCCGGGGAGCTGTTTTTT. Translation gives CASSYSGTGPGELFF.

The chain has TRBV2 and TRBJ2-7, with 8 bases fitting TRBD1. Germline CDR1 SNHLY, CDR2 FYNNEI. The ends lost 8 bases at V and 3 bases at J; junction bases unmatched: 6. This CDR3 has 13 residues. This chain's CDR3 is CASVGQGLYEQYF. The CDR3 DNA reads TGTGCCAGCGTCGGACAGGGACTCTACGAGCAGTACTTC.

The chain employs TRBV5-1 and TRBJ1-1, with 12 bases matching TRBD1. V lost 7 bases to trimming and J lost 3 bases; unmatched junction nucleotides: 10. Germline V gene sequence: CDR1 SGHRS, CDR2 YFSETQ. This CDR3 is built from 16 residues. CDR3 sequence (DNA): TGCGCCAGCGGATCGGGACAGGGGGCTTTCGACACTGAAGCTTTCTTT. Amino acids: CASGSGQGAFDTEAFF.

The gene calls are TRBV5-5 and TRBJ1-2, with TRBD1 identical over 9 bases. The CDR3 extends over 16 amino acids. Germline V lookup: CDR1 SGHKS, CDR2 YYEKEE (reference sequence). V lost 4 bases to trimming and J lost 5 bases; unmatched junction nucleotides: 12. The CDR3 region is CASSVGQGSLKYGYTF. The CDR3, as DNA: TGTGCCAGCAGCGTCGGACAGGGGAGTTTAAAATATGGCTACACCTTC.

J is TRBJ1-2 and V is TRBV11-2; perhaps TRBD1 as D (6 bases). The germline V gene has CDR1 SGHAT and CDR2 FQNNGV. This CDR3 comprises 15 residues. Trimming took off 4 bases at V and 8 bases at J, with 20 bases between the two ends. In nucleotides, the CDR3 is TGTGCCAGCAGCTCCCCGCCGCCAGGGGCTTTCGGCTACACCTTC. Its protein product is CASSSPPPGAFGYTF.

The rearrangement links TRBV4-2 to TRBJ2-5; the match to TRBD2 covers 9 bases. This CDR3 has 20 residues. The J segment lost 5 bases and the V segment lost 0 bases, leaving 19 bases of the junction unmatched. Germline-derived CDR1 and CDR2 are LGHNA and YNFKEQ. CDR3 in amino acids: CASSQEVVIAGAGGAETQYF. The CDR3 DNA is TGTGCCAGCAGCCAAGAGGTGGTAATAGCGGGGGCCGGGGGGGCCGAGACCCAGTACTTC.

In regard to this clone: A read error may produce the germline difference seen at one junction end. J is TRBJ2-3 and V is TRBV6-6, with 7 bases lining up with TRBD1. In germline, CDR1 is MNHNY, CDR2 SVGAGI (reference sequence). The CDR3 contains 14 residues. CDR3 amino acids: CAGSARDRVDTQYF. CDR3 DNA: TGTGCCGGCAGTGCACGTGACAGGGTTGATACGCAGTATTTT.

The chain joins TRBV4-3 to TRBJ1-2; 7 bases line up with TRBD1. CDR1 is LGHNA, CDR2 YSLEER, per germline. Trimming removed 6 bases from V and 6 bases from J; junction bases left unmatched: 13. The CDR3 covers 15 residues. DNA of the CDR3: TGCGCCAGCAGTCGAACCGGGACAGTACTCGATGGCTACACCTTC. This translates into CASSRTGTVLDGYTF.

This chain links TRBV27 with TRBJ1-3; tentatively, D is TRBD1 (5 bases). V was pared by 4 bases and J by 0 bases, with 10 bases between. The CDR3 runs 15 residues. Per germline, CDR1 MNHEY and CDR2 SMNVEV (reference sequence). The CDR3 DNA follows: TGTGCCAGCAGTTCTCGGGGGGGCTCTGGAAACACCATATATTTT. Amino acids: CASSSRGGSGNTIYF.

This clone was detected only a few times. CDR3 coding DNA: TGCAGCGTTGAAGAAGCCGGGACAGGGACTGAAGCTTTCTTT. It codes for CSVEEAGTGTEAFF. The chain is built from TRBV29-1 and TRBJ1-1, with 9 positions matching TRBD1. V was pared by 0 bases and J by 5 bases, with 4 bases of the junction left unmatched. Germline V gene sequence: CDR1 SQVTM, CDR2 ANQGSEA. The CDR3 has 14 residues.

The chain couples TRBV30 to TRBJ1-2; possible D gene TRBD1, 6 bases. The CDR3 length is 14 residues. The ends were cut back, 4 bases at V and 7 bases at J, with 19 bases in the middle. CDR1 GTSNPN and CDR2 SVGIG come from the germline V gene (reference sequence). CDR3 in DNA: TGTGCCTGGATCCCCAACAGGGTACTTAGTGGCTACACCTTC. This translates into CAWIPNRVLSGYTF.

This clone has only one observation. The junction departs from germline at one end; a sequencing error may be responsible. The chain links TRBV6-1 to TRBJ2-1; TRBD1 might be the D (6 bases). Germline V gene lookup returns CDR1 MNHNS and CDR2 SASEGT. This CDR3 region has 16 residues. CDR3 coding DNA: TGTGCCAGCAGTAAAGCACAGGGTTCGCCCTACAATGAGCAGTTCTTC. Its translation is CASSKAQGSPYNEQFF.

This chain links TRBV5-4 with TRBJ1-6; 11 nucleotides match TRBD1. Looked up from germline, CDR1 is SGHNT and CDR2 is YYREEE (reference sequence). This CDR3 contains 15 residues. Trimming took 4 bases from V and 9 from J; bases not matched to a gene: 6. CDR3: CASSPGQGAISPLHF. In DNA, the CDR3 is TGTGCCAGCAGCCCCGGACAGGGGGCGATTTCACCCCTCCACTTT.

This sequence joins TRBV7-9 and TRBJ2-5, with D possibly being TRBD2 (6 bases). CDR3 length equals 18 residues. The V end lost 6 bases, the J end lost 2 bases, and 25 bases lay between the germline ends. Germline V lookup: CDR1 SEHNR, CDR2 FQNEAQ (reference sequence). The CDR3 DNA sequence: TGTGCCAGCAGTCCCGGGACTCCTCCTTTTCGGGATCAAGAGACCCAGTACTTC. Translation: CASSPGTPPFRDQETQYF.

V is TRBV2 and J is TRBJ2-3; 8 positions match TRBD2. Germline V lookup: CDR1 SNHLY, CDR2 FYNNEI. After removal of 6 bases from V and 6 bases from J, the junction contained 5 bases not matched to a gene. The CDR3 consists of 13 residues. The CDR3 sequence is CASSTRGGDTQYF. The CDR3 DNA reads TGTGCCAGCAGCACCCGGGGGGGGGATACGCAGTATTTT.